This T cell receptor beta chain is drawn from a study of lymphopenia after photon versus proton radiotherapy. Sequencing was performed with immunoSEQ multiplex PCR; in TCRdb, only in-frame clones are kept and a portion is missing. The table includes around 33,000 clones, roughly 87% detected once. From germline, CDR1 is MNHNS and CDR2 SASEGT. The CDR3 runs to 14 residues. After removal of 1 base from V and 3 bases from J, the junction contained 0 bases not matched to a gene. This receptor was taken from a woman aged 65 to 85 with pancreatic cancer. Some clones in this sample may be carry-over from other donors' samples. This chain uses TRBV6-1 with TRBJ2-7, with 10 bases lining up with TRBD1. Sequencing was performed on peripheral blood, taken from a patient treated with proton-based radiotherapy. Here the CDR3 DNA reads TGTGCCAGCAGTGAAGGGACAGGGGGCTACGAGCAGTACTTC. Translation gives CASSEGTGGYEQYF.